The entry below gives a single TCR beta chain sequence along with its context. CDR3 length equals 14 residues. Germline V lookup: CDR1 SGHTA, CDR2 FQGNSA. Trimming took 5 bases from V and 5 from J; bases not matched to a gene: 4. This specimen belongs to a study of OX40 agonist ivuxolimab in advanced cancers. Study details: Two patients with cutaneous melanoma and one with hepatocellular carcinoma, three in total, showed partial responses.

Clones were read by immunoSEQ multiplex PCR, and TCRdb kept only the in-frame ones, dropping some. The sample consists of 65,000 to 90,000 clones, 84% of them appearing once. The chain carries TRBV7-2 and TRBJ2-2; 8 bases are shared with TRBD1. The sample was CD4+ or CD8+ T cells sorted from blood, taken in a trial of the OX40 agonist ivuxolimab. This receptor was identified in an adult with an advanced solid tumor such as melanoma, head and neck, liver or kidney cancer. CDR3 protein: CASSNRQGTGELFF. CDR3 in DNA: TGTGCCAGCAGCAATCGACAGGGGACCGGGGAGCTGTTTTTT.